A single TCR beta chain is shown here with its context. Amplified TCR beta CDR3 regions came from RNA transcripts. HTBI primers drove first-round RT-PCR of the TCR CDR3. One entry per CDR3 protein, called by TCRdb with MiXCR from the multiplex PCR reads. Counted here are fewer than 650,000 distinct CDR3 sequences, around 13% occurring once; the ten biggest clones make up around 14%. The CDR3 length is 16 residues. V was trimmed by 4 bases and J by 6 bases, leaving 18 bases between them. The germline CDR1 and CDR2 sequences are MNHEY and SMNVEV (reference sequence). The sample is drawn from a study of T cells in Graves' hyperthyroidism and ophthalmopathy. Study in general: Pretreatment peripheral blood was obtained at initial diagnosis.

PBMCs were sourced from about 10 ml fresh peripheral blood. This clonotype was sampled from a woman aged 40-49 years with Graves' hyperthyroidism. This rearrangement joins TRBV27 to TRBJ2-2, with unresolved D. Material for sequencing was blood. The CDR3 spells CASSSQFGSWAGELFF. The CDR3 DNA follows: TGTGCCAGCAGTTCCCAGTTTGGATCGTGGGCCGGGGAGCTGTTTTTT.